The 27 T cell receptor beta chains listed next were all sequenced from one sample in a study of blood T cell repertoires in COVID-19. Assay used: immunoSEQ multiplex PCR; TCRdb lists only in-frame clones, some missing. The sample carries approximately 110,000 clones, approximately 81% recorded once. The sample consisted of peripheral blood. These receptors were collected from a human donor in a cohort sampled during active COVID-19.

This clone came up a few times. The V call is TRBV6-1, the J call TRBJ1-5, with D uncertain. CDR3 length: 15 residues. The germline V gene encodes CDR1 MNHNS and CDR2 SASEGT. V gave up 2 bases and J gave up 7 bases, with 15 bases separating them. In DNA, the CDR3 is TGTGCCAGCAGTGAAAGCGGCGGGATTTGGCAGCCCCAGCATTTT. It is translated as CASSESGGIWQPQHF.

This clone has only one observation. This chain uses TRBV11-3 with TRBJ2-3; 11 nucleotides agree with TRBD1. The CDR3 is made up of 18 amino acids. Trimming at V came to 0 bases and at J to 7 bases, leaving 12 bases not matched to a gene. CDR1 is SGHNT and CDR2 is YENEEA in the germline V gene. CDR3: CASSLEFGTGGSWNTQYF. The CDR3 coding sequence is TGTGCCAGCAGCTTAGAATTCGGGACAGGGGGTTCATGGAATACGCAGTATTTT.

This chain links TRBV5-4 with TRBJ2-5, with 9 positions matching TRBD2. Germline V lookup: CDR1 SGHNT, CDR2 YYREEE (reference sequence). This CDR3 spans 15 amino acids. V lost 3 bases, J lost 5 bases, and 8 bases stayed unmatched. CDR3 loop: CASSWSGGIGETQYF. CDR3 in DNA: TGTGCCAGCAGCTGGAGCGGGGGGATAGGGGAGACCCAGTACTTC.

The chain joins TRBV18 to TRBJ2-7; D is ambiguous. Germline V gene sequence: CDR1 KGHSH, CDR2 LQKENI. V was trimmed by 6 bases and J by 2 bases, leaving 11 bases between them. The length of the CDR3 is 13 residues. CDR3 nucleotide sequence: TGTGCCAGCTCTGCCGACATAACCTACGAGCAGTACTTC. It codes for CASSADITYEQYF.

This clone occurred a few times. This rearrangement joins TRBV19 to TRBJ1-2, with 9 bases fitting TRBD1. CDR1 and CDR2 from the germline V gene are LNHDA and SQIVND (reference sequence). Trimming removed 9 bases from V and 3 bases from J; junction bases left unmatched: 14. This CDR3 region has 16 residues. The CDR3 reads CASVPIPGQGDYGYTF. Here the CDR3 DNA reads TGTGCCAGCGTACCTATTCCGGGACAGGGCGACTATGGCTACACCTTC.

A few counts support this clone. The chain uses TRBV2 and TRBJ2-3; no firm D call. Germline V gene sequence: CDR1 SNHLY, CDR2 FYNNEI. The V end was cut by 2 bases, the J end by 4 bases, with 10 bases between. The CDR3 contains 14 residues. The CDR3 coding sequence is TGTGCCAGCAGTGAACTCCTCCTTGCAGATACGCAGTATTTT. Protein sequence: CASSELLLADTQYF.

Only a few counts were recorded for this clone. The V call is TRBV9, the J call TRBJ1-1; 8 bases agree with TRBD1. The V gene end was trimmed by 2 bases and the J gene end by 4 bases; junction bases not matched to a gene: 7. Germline V gene data show CDR1 as SGDLS and CDR2 as YYNGEE. The CDR3 contains 15 residues. The CDR3 DNA reads TGTGCCAGCAGCGTCGACAGGGGAGGAGGCACTGAAGCTTTCTTT. Translated, it gives CASSVDRGGGTEAFF.

The chain has TRBV7-2 and TRBJ2-7, with 7 positions matching TRBD2. The CDR3 extends over 16 amino acids. With 5 bases clipped from V and 2 bases from J, the junction kept 12 bases outside the gene matches. Germline assignment: CDR1 SGHTA and CDR2 FQGNSA. This chain's CDR3 is CASSPKGGSRTYEQYF. The CDR3 coding sequence is TGTGCCAGCAGCCCCAAGGGAGGGTCACGGACCTACGAGCAGTACTTC. The variable domain in full, with the rest retrieved from reference TRBV7-2 and TRBJ2-7, is GAGVSQSPSNKVTEKGKDVELRCDPISGHTALYWYRQSLGQGLEFLIYFQGNSAPDKSGLPSDRFSAERTGGSVSTLTIQRTQQEDSAVYLCASSPKGGSRTYEQYFGPGTRLTVT.

The chain recombines TRBV7-2 with TRBJ2-3; 9 nucleotides align to TRBD2. V was clipped by 2 bases and J by 0 bases; unmatched bases: 6. CDR3 length: 17 residues. Germline V CDR1 and CDR2: SGHTA, FQGNSA. Here the CDR3 DNA reads TGTGCCAGCAGCTTATTCCCTAGCGGGGTTAGCACAGATACGCAGTATTTT. Protein sequence: CASSLFPSGVSTDTQYF.

The chain joins TRBV5-4 to TRBJ2-1; 7 nucleotides line up with TRBD2. Germline-derived CDR1 and CDR2 are SGHNT and YYREEE (reference sequence). The ends lost 2 bases at V and 3 bases at J; junction bases unmatched: 5. CDR3 length: 15 amino acids. As DNA, the CDR3 is TGTGCCAGCAGCTTCTGGGGAGGGAACTACAATGAGCAGTTCTTC. Translation: CASSFWGGNYNEQFF.

In DNA form, the CDR3 reads TGCGCCAGCAGCCAAGTACCCGGGATCTACTACGAGCAGTACTTC. It specifies CASSQVPGIYYEQYF. This chain joins TRBV4-1 and TRBJ2-7, with D perhaps matching TRBD2 (5 bases). This CDR3 comprises 15 residues. Trimming stripped 1 base from V and 3 bases from J, with 13 bases between. CDR1 is MGHRA, CDR2 YSYEKL, per germline.

The chain recombines TRBV7-6 with TRBJ1-6; D gene uncertain. The CDR3 is 14 residues long. The V gene lost 5 bases and the J gene lost 7 bases, with 12 bases spanning the gap. CDR1 and CDR2 (germline): SGHVS, FNYEAQ. Here the CDR3 DNA reads TGTGCCAGCAGCATAAGTGGGCCGAATTCACCCCTCCACTTT. As protein: CASSISGPNSPLHF.

The chain combines TRBV28 with TRBJ1-5; no clear D. CDR1 MDHEN and CDR2 SYDVKM come from the germline V gene. The V end lost 1 base, the J end lost 1 base, and 11 bases lay between the germline ends. The CDR3 has 16 amino acids. CDR3 nucleotides: TGTGCCAGCAGTTTATACGCAGGAAAAAGCAATCAGCCCCAGCATTTT. Translating gives CASSLYAGKSNQPQHF.

The V call is TRBV28, the J call TRBJ2-5; 13 nucleotides align to TRBD2. This CDR3 has 16 residues. The ends lost 6 bases at V and 5 bases at J; junction bases unmatched: 9. Germline V gives CDR1 MDHEN, CDR2 SYDVKM. CDR3 amino acids: CASRVGLAGVRETQYF. The CDR3 DNA follows: TGTGCCAGCAGGGTAGGACTAGCGGGAGTACGGGAGACCCAGTACTTC.

The J gene is TRBJ2-3, the V gene TRBV9; perhaps TRBD2 as D (5 bases). Trimming took off 0 bases at V and 3 bases at J, with 20 bases between the two ends. Germline CDR1 is SGDLS and CDR2 is YYNGEE. The CDR3 covers 18 residues. The CDR3 nucleotides read TGTGCCAGCAGCGTAGGAGGATTAATCGGGGTTGATACAGATACGCAGTATTTT. It codes for CASSVGGLIGVDTDTQYF.

V and J are TRBV5-1 and TRBJ1-6; TRBD1 might be the D (5 bases). The V end lost 4 bases, the J end lost 4 bases, and 21 bases lay between the germline ends. The germline V gene has CDR1 SGHRS and CDR2 YFSETQ. This CDR3 contains 18 residues. The CDR3 sequence: CASSQGAPGISYNSPLHF. Here the CDR3 DNA reads TGCGCCAGCAGCCAGGGTGCCCCGGGTATCAGTTATAATTCACCCCTCCACTTT.

The V call is TRBV3-1 (or the pseudogene TRBV3-2), the J call TRBJ1-4; D uncertain. CDR3 size: 15 residues. V lost 5 bases to trimming and J lost 0 bases, with 10 bases between them. CDR1 and CDR2 (germline): LGHDT, YNNKEL (reference sequence). DNA of the CDR3: TGTGCCAGCAGCAGTCACGGTGCAACTAATGAAAAACTGTTTTTT. It is translated as CASSSHGATNEKLFF.

The V gene is TRBV28, the J gene TRBJ2-2; no clear D gene. The V gene's germline CDR1 is MDHEN and CDR2 SYDVKM. Trimming stripped 3 bases from V and 1 base from J, with 6 bases between. CDR3 size: 14 residues. CDR3 nucleotides: TGTGCCAGCAGTTTCGGCGGGAACACCGGGGAGCTGTTTTTT. Residues: CASSFGGNTGELFF.

The chain recombines TRBV6-1 with TRBJ2-7, with D tentatively TRBD2 (6 bases). Germline V CDR1 and CDR2: MNHNS, SASEGT. The CDR3 has 17 residues. Trimming stripped 2 bases from V and 0 bases from J, with 17 bases between. CDR3 in DNA: TGTGCCAGCAGTGAACGATTCCGGACTACCGGCTCCTACGAGCAGTACTTC. Translation gives CASSERFRTTGSYEQYF.

The chain links TRBV3-1 (or the pseudogene TRBV3-2) to TRBJ1-1; perhaps TRBD1 as D (5 bases). The germline V gene encodes CDR1 LGHDT and CDR2 YNNKEL (reference sequence). The CDR3 is 13 amino acids. The ends were cut back, 1 base at V and 11 bases at J, with 14 bases in the middle. CDR3: CASSQGAGAGAFF. The DNA of the CDR3 is TGTGCCAGCAGCCAAGGAGCGGGAGCAGGGGCTTTCTTT.

V is TRBV10-3 and J is TRBJ1-4; 7 bases match TRBD1. CDR1 ENHRY and CDR2 SYGVKD come from the germline V gene. Germline trimming cut 3 bases from V and 4 bases from J; bases unmatched to any gene: 5. CDR3 length: 15 residues. This CDR3 reads CAISDGQAINEKLFF. The CDR3 nucleotides read TGTGCCATCAGTGACGGACAGGCCATTAATGAAAAACTGTTTTTT.

The V and J genes are TRBV7-2 and TRBJ2-7, with 8 bases matching TRBD2. Per germline, CDR1 SGHTA and CDR2 FQGNSA. Unmatched junction bases numbered 7, after V lost 2 bases and J lost 4 bases. CDR3 size: 15 residues. The CDR3 bases are TGTGCCAGCAGCTTAAGGCCAGCGGGGGAATACGAGCAGTACTTC. Its translation: CASSLRPAGEYEQYF.

This rearrangement joins TRBV19 to TRBJ1-2, with 9 bases matching TRBD1. The germline CDR1 and CDR2 sequences are LNHDA and SQIVND (reference sequence). Trimming at V came to 7 bases and at J to 2 bases, leaving 8 bases not matched to a gene. This CDR3 spans 15 amino acids. This CDR3 is CASTRDREGNYGYTF. The CDR3 nucleotides are TGTGCCAGTACCCGGGACAGGGAAGGGAACTATGGCTACACCTTC.

CDR3 coding DNA: TGTGCCAGTAGTAAGCGACAGGGGAGATTGCTAGAGACCCAGTACTTC. Encoded protein: CASSKRQGRLLETQYF. The chain employs TRBV19 and TRBJ2-5, with 8 bases aligning to TRBD1. Germline-derived CDR1 and CDR2 are LNHDA and SQIVND (reference sequence). The CDR3 is made up of 16 amino acids. The V and J ends lost 4 bases and 4 bases, in that order; junction bases with no gene match: 11. Looking up the rest from reference TRBV19 and TRBJ2-5 gives the full variable domain: DGGITQSPKYLFRKEGQNVTLSCEQNLNHDAMYWYRQDPGQGLRLIYYSQIVNDFQKGDIAEGYSVSREKKESFPLTVTSAQKNPTAFYLCASSKRQGRLLETQYFGPGTRLLVL.

The chain uses TRBV29-1 and TRBJ2-2; 7 nucleotides agree with TRBD1. V lost 0 bases, J lost 4 bases, and 5 bases stayed unmatched. Germline loops: CDR1 SQVTM, CDR2 ANQGSEA. The CDR3 length is 15 residues. The CDR3 DNA is TGCAGCGTTGAAGAGAGAGCAGGGGGCACCGGGGAGCTGTTTTTT. This sequence encodes CSVEERAGGTGELFF.

This rearrangement joins TRBV7-9 to TRBJ1-1; 10 nucleotides align to TRBD1. There are 15 residues in the CDR3. Germline trimming cut 3 bases from V and 4 bases from J; bases unmatched to any gene: 5. Germline V CDR1 and CDR2: SEHNR, FQNEAQ (reference sequence). CDR3 in amino acids: CASSLGQGLGTEAFF. DNA for the CDR3: TGTGCCAGCAGCTTGGGACAGGGGCTGGGCACTGAAGCTTTCTTT.

This rearrangement joins TRBV19 to TRBJ1-1; unclear D gene. This CDR3 comprises 15 residues. Between the trimmed V and J ends, which lost 2 bases and 0 bases, there was a span of 10 bases. The germline gives CDR1 LNHDA, CDR2 SQIVND (reference sequence). DNA for the CDR3: TGTGCCAGTAGTATATCTCGGGGAATGAACACTGAAGCTTTCTTT. Amino acids: CASSISRGMNTEAFF.